The rows below give T cell receptor beta chains drawn from one sample of a study of HIV-infected patients and healthy controls. TCRdb analysed the 5' RACE reads with MiXCR anew, one entry per CDR3 protein. The table lists some 67,000 distinct CDR3 sequences, roughly 16% of them singletons. Sequencing used CD4+ T cells from blood. Source of these receptors: a human donor in good health. The CDR3 runs from the conserved cysteine through the conserved F or W. The D gene is left open where the match is weak. Clone sizes are given selectively: once, few, many, or a class where the clone is expanded.

CDR3aa	CDR3nt	abundance	v_gene	j_gene	d_gene
CASSADRAIGTDTQYF	TGTGCCAGCAGCGCGGACAGGGCGATAGGGACAGATACGCAGTATTTT	few	TRBV5-5	TRBJ2-3	TRBD1
CASSLGGLPNEQFF	TGTGCCAGCAGCTTAGGGGGGCTACCGAATGAGCAGTTCTTC	NA	TRBV7-2	TRBJ2-1	NA
CATSRAKRGLDTDTQYF	TGTGCCACCAGCAGAGCTAAGCGGGGATTAGACACAGATACGCAGTATTTT	many	TRBV15	TRBJ2-3	TRBD2
CASSESPDTQYF	TGTGCCAGCAGTGAATCCCCAGATACGCAGTATTTT	NA	TRBV2	TRBJ2-3	NA
CSARVFPFYGYTF	TGCAGTGCTAGAGTATTCCCATTCTATGGCTACACCTTC	few	TRBV20-1	TRBJ1-2	NA
CASSLTYRDTEAFF	TGTGCCAGCAGCTTAACGTACAGGGACACTGAAGCTTTCTTT	NA	TRBV7-3	TRBJ1-1	NA
CASSVSGRNTGELFF	TGTGCCAGCAGTGTTAGCGGGAGAAACACCGGGGAGCTGTTTTTT	NA	TRBV25-1	TRBJ2-2	TRBD2
CASSLRSAVKTYEQYF	TGCGCCAGCAGCTTGCGGTCGGCAGTAAAGACCTACGAGCAGTACTTC	NA	TRBV5-1	TRBJ2-7	NA
CASSRREQNEKLFF	TGCGCCAGCAGCCGAAGGGAGCAGAATGAAAAACTGTTTTTT	NA	TRBV4-1	TRBJ1-4	NA
CATSRDRGNQPQHF	TGTGCCACCAGCAGAGATAGGGGGAATCAGCCCCAGCATTTT	medium-sized	TRBV15	TRBJ1-5	NA
CASRDMGTDTQYF	TGTGCCAGCAGGGACATGGGCACAGATACGCAGTATTTT	few	TRBV6-2/TRBV6-3	TRBJ2-3	NA
CAISERGFNQPQHF	TGTGCCATCAGTGAGCGGGGCTTCAATCAGCCCCAGCATTTT	many	TRBV10-3	TRBJ1-5	NA
CSVEVPPSGGYEQYF	TGCAGCGTTGAAGTTCCACCTAGCGGGGGGTACGAGCAGTACTTC	NA	TRBV29-1	TRBJ2-7	TRBD2
CSARDPGQRTDTQYF	TGCAGTGCTAGAGATCCGGGACAGCGCACAGATACGCAGTATTTT	few	TRBV20-1	TRBJ2-3	TRBD1
CASSLTGDGEAFF	TGTGCCAGCAGCTTAACTGGGGACGGTGAAGCTTTCTTT	many	TRBV7-2	TRBJ1-1	NA
CASSQIPIGKNIQYF	TGCGCCAGCAGCCAAATCCCCATAGGCAAAAACATTCAGTACTTC	few	TRBV4-1	TRBJ2-4	NA
CASSVGGGSSYEQYF	TGTGCCAGCAGCGTTGGGGGTGGGAGCTCCTACGAGCAGTACTTC	few	TRBV2	TRBJ2-7	NA
CASSRRGTLQVDEQFF	TGTGCCAGCAGCCGACGGGGGACCTTACAAGTTGATGAGCAGTTCTTC	few	TRBV14	TRBJ2-1	NA
CASSLVTTGELFF	TGTGCCAGCAGCTTAGTCACCACCGGGGAGCTGTTTTTT	few	TRBV7-9	TRBJ2-2	NA
CASSLRDSSYEQYF	TGTGCCAGCAGCTTAAGAGACAGCTCCTACGAGCAGTACTTC	few	TRBV7-8	TRBJ2-7	NA
CASSLASEEDTQYF	TGCGCCAGCAGCTTGGCATCGGAGGAAGATACGCAGTATTTT	NA	TRBV5-1	TRBJ2-3	NA
CASSASGGKGFF	TGTGCCAGCAGTGCTAGCGGGGGAAAAGGGTTCTTC	few	TRBV28	TRBJ2-1	TRBD2
CASSRDRSNYGYTF	TGTGCCAGTAGTCGCGACAGGTCTAACTATGGCTACACCTTC	few	TRBV19	TRBJ1-2	NA
CASMAGASGVGEQFF	TGTGCCAGCATGGCCGGGGCTAGCGGGGTCGGGGAGCAGTTCTTC	NA	TRBV6-1	TRBJ2-1	TRBD2
CASSFSVAQPQHF	TGTGCCAGCAGTTTTTCAGTGGCTCAGCCCCAGCATTTT	NA	TRBV28	TRBJ1-5	NA
CASSPRQGPYEQYF	TGTGCCAGCAGTCCCCGACAGGGACCCTACGAGCAGTACTTC	once	TRBV6-5	TRBJ2-7	TRBD1
CASSSSGTGYTDTQYF	TGCGCCAGCAGCTCATCCGGGACAGGGTACACAGATACGCAGTATTTT	NA	TRBV5-1	TRBJ2-3	TRBD1
CASSRSGSSYNEQFF	TGTGCCAGCAGCCGCAGCGGGAGCTCCTACAATGAGCAGTTCTTC	NA	TRBV12-3/TRBV12-4	TRBJ2-1	TRBD2
CASSLTSGGTDTQYF	TGTGCCAGCAGCTTGACTAGCGGGGGCACAGATACGCAGTATTTT	NA	TRBV5-6	TRBJ2-3	TRBD2
CSVPRLAGVTDTQYF	TGCAGCGTCCCGAGACTAGCGGGGGTCACAGATACGCAGTATTTT	NA	TRBV29-1	TRBJ2-3	TRBD2
CAGGLLAGGPDTQYF	TGTGCCGGAGGGTTACTAGCGGGAGGGCCGGATACGCAGTATTTT	NA	TRBV2	TRBJ2-3	TRBD2
CASSLGANSPLHF	TGTGCCAGCAGCTTAGGGGCAAATTCACCCCTCCACTTT	few	TRBV7-3	TRBJ1-6	NA
CASRTTEEKLFF	TGTGCCAGCAGAACGACAGAGGAAAAACTGTTTTTT	NA	TRBV12-3/TRBV12-4	TRBJ1-4	NA
CASSLGLITDTQYF	TGTGCCAGCAGCTTAGGCCTGATCACAGATACGCAGTATTTT	NA	TRBV7-8	TRBJ2-3	NA
CASSAPPGNTGELFF	TGTGCCAGCAGCGCGCCCCCCGGAAACACCGGGGAGCTGTTTTTT	few	TRBV9	TRBJ2-2	NA
CASSYFRPNGVSYGNSYNEQFF	TGTGCCAGCAGTTACTTCCGGCCGAACGGCGTCTCTTACGGCAACTCCTACAATGAGCAGTTCTTC	many	TRBV6-6	TRBJ2-1	NA
CASSRRRESSYNSPLHF	TGTGCCAGCAGTCGACGACGGGAGAGCTCCTATAATTCACCCCTCCACTTT	few	TRBV5-6	TRBJ1-6	NA
CATSRSHEKLFF	TGTGCCACCAGCAGAAGTCATGAAAAACTGTTTTTT	NA	TRBV15	TRBJ1-4	NA
CASSSKRDSPLHF	TGTGCCAGTAGTTCGAAACGGGATTCACCCCTCCACTTT	NA	TRBV19	TRBJ1-6	NA
CASSQRGRRYNEQFF	TGTGCCAGCAGCCAGCGGGGGCGGAGGTACAATGAGCAGTTCTTC	many	TRBV6-2/TRBV6-3	TRBJ2-1	TRBD2
CASKNSRRNTEAFF	TGTGCCAGCAAAAATAGCAGACGCAACACTGAAGCTTTCTTT	NA	TRBV6-2/TRBV6-3	TRBJ1-1	NA
CASRRGAGTEAFF	TGTGCCAGCAGAAGGGGCGCTGGGACTGAAGCTTTCTTT	NA	TRBV4-2	TRBJ1-1	NA
CASSFKGGWTGELFF	TGTGCCAGCAGTTTCAAAGGGGGATGGACCGGGGAGCTGTTTTTT	few	TRBV27	TRBJ2-2	NA
CASSEVGAASYNEQFF	TGTGCCAGCAGTGAAGTAGGGGCGGCCTCCTACAATGAGCAGTTCTTC	NA	TRBV6-1	TRBJ2-1	NA